This TCR beta chain stems from a study of blood T cell repertoires in COVID-19. With 0 bases removed from V and 2 bases from J, the gap between germline ends came to 6 bases. Germline CDR1 is LGHNA and CDR2 is YSLEER. CDR3 length: 14 amino acids. Generated by immunoSEQ multiplex PCR, the TCRdb table keeps only in-frame clones and is missing some. The sample records more than 200,000 clones, roughly 80% being singletons. Recruits, aged roughly 18 to 95 years, lived in 25 or so US areas. In assigning cohorts, the study relied on participant-reported clinical history. The specimen was PBMCs or T cells enriched from blood (not recorded which). This sequence joins TRBV4-3 and TRBJ2-3; D may be TRBD1 (5 bases). The source of this sequence is a man aged 55-75 years who had recovered from COVID-19. In DNA, the CDR3 is TGCGCCAGCAGCCAAGAGACAGTCACAGATACGCAGTATTTT. This gives the protein CASSQETVTDTQYF.